This T cell receptor beta chain was recovered during a study of CXCR3-negative and CXCR3-positive naive CD8 T cells. Germline-derived CDR1 and CDR2 are LNHDA and SQIVND (reference sequence). This CDR3 region has 14 residues. The TRB cDNA libraries were prepared by 5' RACE with UMI labels. No DNA is given; TCRdb re-called the 5' RACE reads and lists each CDR3 protein once. This specimen shows 69,000 or so distinct CDR3 sequences; the ten leading clones hold over 1.3%. The sample was naive CXCR3- CD8+ T cells from blood. The subset was: CD45RO-CCR7+CD27+CD95- naive CD8+ T cells lacking CXCR3 (TNR3-). The rearrangement links TRBV19 to TRBJ1-5. This TCR was sampled from a human donor in good health. Some clones in this sample may be carry-over from other donors' samples. The CDR3 is CASSSRYFNQPQHF.